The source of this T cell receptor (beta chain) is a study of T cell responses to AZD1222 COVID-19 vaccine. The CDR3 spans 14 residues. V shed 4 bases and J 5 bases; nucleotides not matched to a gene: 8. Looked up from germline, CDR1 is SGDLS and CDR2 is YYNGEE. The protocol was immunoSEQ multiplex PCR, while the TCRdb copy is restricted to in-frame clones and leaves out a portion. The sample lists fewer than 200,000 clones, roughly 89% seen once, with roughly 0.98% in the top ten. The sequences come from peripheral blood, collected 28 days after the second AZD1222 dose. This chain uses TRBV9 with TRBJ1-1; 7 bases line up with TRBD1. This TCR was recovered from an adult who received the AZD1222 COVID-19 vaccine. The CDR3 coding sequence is TGTGCCAGCAGCCCGCAGGGGGTAGGAACTGAAGCTTTCTTT. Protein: CASSPQGVGTEAFF.